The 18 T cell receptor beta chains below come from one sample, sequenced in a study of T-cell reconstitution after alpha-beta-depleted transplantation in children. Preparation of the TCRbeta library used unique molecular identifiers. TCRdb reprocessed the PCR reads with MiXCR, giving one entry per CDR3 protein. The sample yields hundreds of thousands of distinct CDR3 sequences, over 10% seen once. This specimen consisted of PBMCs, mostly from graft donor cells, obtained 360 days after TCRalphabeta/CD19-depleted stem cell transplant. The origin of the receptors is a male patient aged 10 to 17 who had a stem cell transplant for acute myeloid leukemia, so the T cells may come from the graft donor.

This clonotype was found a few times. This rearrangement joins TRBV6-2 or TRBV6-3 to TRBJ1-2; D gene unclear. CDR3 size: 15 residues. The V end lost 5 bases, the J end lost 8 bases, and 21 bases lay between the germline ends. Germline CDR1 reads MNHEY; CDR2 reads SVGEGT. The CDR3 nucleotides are TGTGCCAGCAGTGCCCTCCCCAGGCGCCCAGAGGGCTACACCTTC. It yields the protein CASSALPRRPEGYTF.

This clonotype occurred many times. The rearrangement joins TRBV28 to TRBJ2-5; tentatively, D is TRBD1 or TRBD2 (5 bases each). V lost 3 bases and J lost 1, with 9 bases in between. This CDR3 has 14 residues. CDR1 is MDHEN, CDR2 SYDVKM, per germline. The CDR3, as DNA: TGTGCCAGCAGTTTGGGACGGACCCAAGAGACCCAGTACTTC. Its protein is CASSLGRTQETQYF. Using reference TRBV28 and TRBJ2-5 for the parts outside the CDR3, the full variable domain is DVKVTQSSRYLVKRTGEKVFLECVQDMDHENMFWYRQDPGLGLRLIYFSYDVKMKEKGDIPEGYSVSREKKERFSLILESASTNQTSMYLCASSLGRTQETQYFGPGTRLLVL.

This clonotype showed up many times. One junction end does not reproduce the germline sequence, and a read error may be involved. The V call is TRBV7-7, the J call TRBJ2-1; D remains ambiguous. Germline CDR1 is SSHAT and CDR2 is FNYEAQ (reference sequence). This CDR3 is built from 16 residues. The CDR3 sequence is CASSLDYSGPYNEQFF. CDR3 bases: TGTGCTAGCAGCCTCGATTACTCCGGGCCCTACAATGAGCAGTTCTTC.

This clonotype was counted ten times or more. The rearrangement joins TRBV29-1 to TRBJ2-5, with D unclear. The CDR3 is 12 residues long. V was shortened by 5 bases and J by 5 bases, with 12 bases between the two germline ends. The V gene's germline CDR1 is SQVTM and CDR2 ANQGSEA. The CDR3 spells CSVYSLGETQYF. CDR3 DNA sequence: TGCAGCGTTTACAGCCTCGGGGAGACCCAGTACTTC.

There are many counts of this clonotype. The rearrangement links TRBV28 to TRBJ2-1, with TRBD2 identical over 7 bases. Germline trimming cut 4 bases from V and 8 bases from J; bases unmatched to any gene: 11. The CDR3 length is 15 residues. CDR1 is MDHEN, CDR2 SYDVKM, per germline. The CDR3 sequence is CASSSPAGSRDEQFF. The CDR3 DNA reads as TGTGCCAGCAGTTCCCCAGCGGGGTCGAGGGATGAGCAGTTCTTC.

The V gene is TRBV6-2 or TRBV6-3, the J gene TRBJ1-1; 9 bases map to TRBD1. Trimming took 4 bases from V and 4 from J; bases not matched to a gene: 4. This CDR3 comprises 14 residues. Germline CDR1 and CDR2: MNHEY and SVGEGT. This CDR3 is CASSWTGVGTEAFF. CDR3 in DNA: TGTGCCAGCAGTTGGACAGGGGTCGGCACTGAAGCTTTCTTT.

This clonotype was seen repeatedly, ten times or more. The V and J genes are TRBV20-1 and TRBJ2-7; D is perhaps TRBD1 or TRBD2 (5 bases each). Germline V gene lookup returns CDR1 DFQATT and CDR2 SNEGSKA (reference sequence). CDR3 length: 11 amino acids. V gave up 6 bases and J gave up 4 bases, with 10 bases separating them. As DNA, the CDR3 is TGCAGTGCCGGGGACCCGTACGAGCAGTACTTC. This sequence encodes CSAGDPYEQYF.

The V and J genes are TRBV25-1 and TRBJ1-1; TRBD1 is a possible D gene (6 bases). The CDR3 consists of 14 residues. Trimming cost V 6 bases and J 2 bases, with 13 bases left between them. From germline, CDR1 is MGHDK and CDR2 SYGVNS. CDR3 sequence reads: CASRVGGVNTEAFF. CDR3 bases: TGTGCCAGCAGGGTAGGGGGGGTTAACACTGAAGCTTTCTTT.

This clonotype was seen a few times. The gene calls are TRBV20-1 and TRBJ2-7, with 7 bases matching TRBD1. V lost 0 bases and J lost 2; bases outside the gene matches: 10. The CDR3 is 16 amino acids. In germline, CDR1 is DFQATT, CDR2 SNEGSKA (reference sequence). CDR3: CSARDGRRTGPYEQYF. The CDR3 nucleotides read TGCAGTGCTAGAGATGGGCGTCGGACAGGCCCCTACGAGCAGTACTTC.

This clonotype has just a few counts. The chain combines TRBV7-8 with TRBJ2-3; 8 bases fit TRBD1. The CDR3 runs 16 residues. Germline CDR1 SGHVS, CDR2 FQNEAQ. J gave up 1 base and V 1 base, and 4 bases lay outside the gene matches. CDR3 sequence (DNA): TGTGCCAGCAGCTTAGTGACAGGGGTACGCACAGATACGCAGTATTTT. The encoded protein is CASSLVTGVRTDTQYF.

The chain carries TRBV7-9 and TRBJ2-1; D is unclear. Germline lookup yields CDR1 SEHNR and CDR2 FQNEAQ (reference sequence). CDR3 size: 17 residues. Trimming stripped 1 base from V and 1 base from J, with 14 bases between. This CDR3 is CASSLDSSSRSYNEQFF. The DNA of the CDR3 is TGTGCCAGCAGCTTAGACTCCTCGTCCCGGTCCTACAATGAGCAGTTCTTC. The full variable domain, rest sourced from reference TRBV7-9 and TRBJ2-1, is DTGVSQNPRHKITKRGQNVTFRCDPISEHNRLYWYRQTLGQGPEFLTYFQNEAQLEKSRLLSDRFSAERPKGSFSTLEIQRTEQGDSAMYLCASSLDSSSRSYNEQFFGPGTRLTVL.

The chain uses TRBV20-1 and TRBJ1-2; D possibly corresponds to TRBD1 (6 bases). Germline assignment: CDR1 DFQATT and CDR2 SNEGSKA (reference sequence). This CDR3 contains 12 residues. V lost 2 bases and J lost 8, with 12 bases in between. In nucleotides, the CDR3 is TGCAGTGCTAGAAAGTCAGGGGAAGGCTACACCTTC. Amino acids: CSARKSGEGYTF.

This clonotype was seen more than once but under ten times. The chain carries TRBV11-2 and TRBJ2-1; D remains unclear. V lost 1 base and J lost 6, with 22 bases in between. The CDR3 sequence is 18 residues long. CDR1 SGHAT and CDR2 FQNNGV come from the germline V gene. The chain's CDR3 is CASSLVGLVTSGSNEQFF. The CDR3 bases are TGTGCCAGCAGCTTAGTAGGGCTAGTGACATCGGGCTCCAATGAGCAGTTCTTC.

The CDR3 coding sequence is TGTGCCAGCAGTTTGACACCCCAAGCAACTAATGAAAAACTGTTTTTT. This translates into CASSLTPQATNEKLFF. The J gene is TRBJ1-4, the V gene TRBV27; D gene ambiguous. Trimming took off 3 bases at V and 0 bases at J, with 11 bases between the two ends. From germline, CDR1 is MNHEY and CDR2 SMNVEV (reference sequence). The CDR3 runs to 16 residues.

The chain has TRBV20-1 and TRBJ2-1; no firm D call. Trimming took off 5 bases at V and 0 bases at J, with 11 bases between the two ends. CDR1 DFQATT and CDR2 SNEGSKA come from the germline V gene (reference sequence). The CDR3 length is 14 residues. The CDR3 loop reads CSAEKPSSYNEQFF. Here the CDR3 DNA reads TGCAGTGCTGAAAAGCCAAGCTCCTACAATGAGCAGTTCTTC.

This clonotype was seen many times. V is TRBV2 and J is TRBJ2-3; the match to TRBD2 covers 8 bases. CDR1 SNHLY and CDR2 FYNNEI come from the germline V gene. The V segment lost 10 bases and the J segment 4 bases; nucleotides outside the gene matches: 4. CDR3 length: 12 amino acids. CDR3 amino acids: CAKGLASDTQYF. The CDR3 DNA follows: TGTGCCAAAGGACTAGCTTCAGATACGCAGTATTTT.

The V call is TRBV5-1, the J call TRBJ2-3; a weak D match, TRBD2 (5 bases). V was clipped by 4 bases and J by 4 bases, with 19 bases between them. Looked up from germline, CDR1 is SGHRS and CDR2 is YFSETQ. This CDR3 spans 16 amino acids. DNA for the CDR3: TGCGCCAGCAGCCCGGGGTTGAGGGAAACCTCAGATACGCAGTATTTT. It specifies CASSPGLRETSDTQYF.

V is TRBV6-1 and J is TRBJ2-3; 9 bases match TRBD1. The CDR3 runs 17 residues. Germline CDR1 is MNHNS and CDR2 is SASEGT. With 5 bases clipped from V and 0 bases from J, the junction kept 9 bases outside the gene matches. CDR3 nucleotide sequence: TGTGCCAGCAGTCGGGACAGGGTGGGATTAAGCACAGATACGCAGTATTTT. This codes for CASSRDRVGLSTDTQYF.